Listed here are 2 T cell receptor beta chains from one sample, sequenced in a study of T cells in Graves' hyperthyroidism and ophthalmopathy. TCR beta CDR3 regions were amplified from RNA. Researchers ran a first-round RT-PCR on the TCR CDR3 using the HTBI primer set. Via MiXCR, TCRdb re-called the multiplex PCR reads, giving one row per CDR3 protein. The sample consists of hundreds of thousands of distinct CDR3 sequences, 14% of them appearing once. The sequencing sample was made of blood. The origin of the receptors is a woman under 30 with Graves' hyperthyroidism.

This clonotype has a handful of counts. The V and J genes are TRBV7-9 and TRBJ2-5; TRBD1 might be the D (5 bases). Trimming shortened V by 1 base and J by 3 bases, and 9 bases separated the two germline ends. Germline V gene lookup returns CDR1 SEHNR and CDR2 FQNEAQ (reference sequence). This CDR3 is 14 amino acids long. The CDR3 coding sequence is TGTGCCAGCAGCTTAGTAGGGGCGGAAGAGACCCAGTACTTC. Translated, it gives CASSLVGAEETQYF.

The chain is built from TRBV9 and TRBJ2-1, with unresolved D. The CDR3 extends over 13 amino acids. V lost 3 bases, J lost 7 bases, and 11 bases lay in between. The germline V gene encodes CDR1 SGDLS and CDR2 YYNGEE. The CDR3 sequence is CASSDRTANEQFF. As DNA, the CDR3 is TGTGCCAGCAGCGACCGGACGGCGAATGAGCAGTTCTTC.